This T cell receptor (beta chain) derives from a study of cytotoxic CD8 clonotypes in ibrutinib-treated CLL. Overall study context: On average, each sample had roughly 260,000 productive templates and more than 75,000 productive rearrangements. Study-level findings and limits: The study found clonality rose at ibrutinib response, then fell toward baseline at progression. Clonality (at baseline) was higher than in age-matched healthy donors and tracked circulating CD8+ T-cell counts.

Profiling relied on immunoSEQ multiplex PCR, and the TCRdb table lists in-frame clones only, not all of them. The data contain 200,000 or so clones, roughly three quarters of them singletons. A note on this clone: Its antigen is undetermined.

PBMCs that had been cryopreserved were the source of about 2 micrograms of genomic DNA for TCR beta libraries. Per the germline V gene, CDR1 is SGHRS and CDR2 is YFSETQ. This CDR3 comprises 18 residues. Losses at the gene ends were 6 bases for V and 4 bases for J; bases not matched to a gene: 19. This chain joins TRBV5-1 and TRBJ2-1; 7 nucleotides match TRBD2. This receptor was taken from a human donor with chronic lymphocytic leukemia. This material consisted of PBMCs, taken after 12 months of ibrutinib treatment. In DNA form, the CDR3 reads TGCGCCAGCACCCGCGGGGTGGCGGGGGAAGAGGGATACAATGAGCAGTTCTTC. This translates into CASTRGVAGEEGYNEQFF.